This T cell receptor (beta chain) appears in the sequencing data of a study of T cell responses to AZD1222 COVID-19 vaccine. Study as a whole: Second-dose schedules of about 4 or about 12 weeks were combined. Study-wide findings and caveats: Vaccine-associated CD4 TCRs ranged over spike, dominating at 160-218 and 743-854. A mostly white British donor set with more females was recruited, and clonal diversity was possibly underestimated. Spike-specific TCR repertoires showed rising breadth and depth after two AZD1222 doses.

Method: immunoSEQ multiplex PCR; TCRdb's copy keeps in-frame clones and lacks some. The sample carries 150,000 or so clones, just over 90% recorded once. The V end lost 1 base, the J end lost 7 bases, and 16 bases lay between the germline ends. Germline V CDR1 and CDR2: LNHNV, YYDKDF (reference sequence). The CDR3 extends over 15 amino acids. On this clone itself: Its target is unknown.

Here the sequenced sample was peripheral blood, taken on day 0 of AZD1222 vaccination. The chain links TRBV15 to TRBJ1-1; a possible D gene is TRBD1 (5 bases). This clonotype was obtained from an adult in good health. CDR3 in amino acids: CATSRGSSGRSEAFF. CDR3 DNA: TGTGCCACCAGCAGAGGTAGTTCAGGGCGCAGTGAAGCTTTCTTT.